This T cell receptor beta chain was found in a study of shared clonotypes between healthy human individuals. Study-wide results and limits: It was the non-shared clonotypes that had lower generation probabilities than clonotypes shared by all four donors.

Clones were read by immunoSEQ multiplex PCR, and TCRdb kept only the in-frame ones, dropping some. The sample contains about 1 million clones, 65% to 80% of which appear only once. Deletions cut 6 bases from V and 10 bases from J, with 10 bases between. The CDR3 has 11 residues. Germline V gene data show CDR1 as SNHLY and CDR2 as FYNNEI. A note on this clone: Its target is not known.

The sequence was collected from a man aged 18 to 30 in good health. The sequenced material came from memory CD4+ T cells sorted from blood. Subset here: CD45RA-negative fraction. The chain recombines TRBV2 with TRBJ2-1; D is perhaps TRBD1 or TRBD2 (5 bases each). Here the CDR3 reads CASSEGREQFF. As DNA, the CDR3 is TGTGCCAGCAGCGAGGGACGGGAGCAGTTCTTC.